The next 13 T cell receptor beta chains were all read from a single sample in a study of technical replicates of blood from a handful of donors. The repertoire was sequenced with immunoSEQ multiplex PCR; TCRdb's copy has only in-frame clones and lacks some. The sample includes 53,000 or so clones, roughly 95% of them seen just once. The sample taken for sequencing was PBMCs. All receptors come from a human donor in good health. Some clones in this sample may be carry-over from other donors' samples.

The chain employs TRBV5-4 and TRBJ1-6; the D is unclear. The V gene lost 3 bases and the J gene lost 7 bases, with 11 bases spanning the gap. Germline CDR1 SGHNT, CDR2 YYREEE (reference sequence). This CDR3 has 14 amino acids. CDR3 region: CASSSRQANSPLHF. The CDR3 DNA follows: TGTGCCAGCAGCTCTCGGCAGGCGAATTCACCCCTCCACTTT.

V is TRBV19 and J is TRBJ1-2; D ambiguous. The CDR3 spans 12 residues. Germline loops: CDR1 LNHDA, CDR2 SQIVND (reference sequence). V was shortened by 6 bases and J by 1 base, with 6 bases between the two germline ends. CDR3 DNA: TGTGCCAGTAGGAGACTTAACTATGGCTACACCTTC. Protein sequence: CASRRLNYGYTF.

The gene calls are TRBV21-1 and TRBJ1-1. TRBV21-1 is a pseudogene. This CDR3 has 13 residues. In nucleotides, the CDR3 is TGTGCCAGCAGCATTCAGGAGGGTACTGAAGCTTTCTTT. It codes for CASSIQEGTEAFF.

The chain uses TRBV9 and TRBJ1-6; D not certain. CDR3 length: 17 residues. The germline V and J ends were trimmed by 0 bases and 4 bases, with 14 bases remaining between them. Per the germline V gene, CDR1 is SGDLS and CDR2 is YYNGEE. This CDR3 reads CASSVDWLVGYNSPLHF. The CDR3 DNA reads TGTGCCAGCAGCGTAGATTGGCTCGTCGGGTATAATTCACCCCTCCACTTT.

The chain couples TRBV30 to TRBJ1-4; perhaps TRBD1 as D (5 bases). CDR3 size: 15 residues. Deletions cut 3 bases from V and 2 bases from J, with 13 bases between. Germline lookup yields CDR1 GTSNPN and CDR2 SVGIG (reference sequence). The CDR3 protein is CAWSQLRVTNEKLFF. The CDR3 nucleotides read TGTGCCTGGAGCCAACTCAGGGTGACTAATGAAAAACTGTTTTTT.

The chain employs TRBV13 and TRBJ2-4; D might be TRBD1 (7 bases). V lost 5 bases, J lost 7 bases, and 9 bases lay in between. The germline V gene encodes CDR1 PRHDT and CDR2 FYEKMQ (reference sequence). The CDR3 has 12 amino acids. CDR3 DNA: TGTGCCAGCAGCCCAGGGGGGAACATTCAGTACTTC. Amino acids: CASSPGGNIQYF.

In DNA, the CDR3 is TGTGCCAGCAGCTGGGCAGGGGCTGGAAACACCATATATTTT. Its translation is CASSWAGAGNTIYF. V and J are TRBV7-2 and TRBJ1-3, with D possibly being TRBD1 (6 bases). CDR1 and CDR2 from the germline V gene are SGHTA and FQGNSA. V was trimmed by 4 bases and J by 2 bases, leaving 9 bases between them. The CDR3 is made up of 14 amino acids.

V gene TRBV9 combines with J gene TRBJ2-3, with 9 nucleotides matching TRBD2. V lost 0 bases to trimming and J lost 8 bases; unmatched junction nucleotides: 4. There are 14 residues in the CDR3. The germline V gene encodes CDR1 SGDLS and CDR2 YYNGEE. Here the CDR3 DNA reads TGTGCCAGCAGCGTAGTTGGTAGCGGGGGTACGCAGTATTTT. Protein: CASSVVGSGGTQYF.

This rearrangement joins TRBV7-8 to TRBJ2-5, with D unclear. V was shortened by 6 bases and J by 5 bases, with 16 bases between the two germline ends. In germline, CDR1 is SGHVS, CDR2 FQNEAQ. There are 14 residues in the CDR3. CDR3 in amino acids: CASRSSAAGETQYF. The CDR3 DNA is TGTGCCAGCAGATCCTCGGCGGCCGGGGAGACCCAGTACTTC. Drawing the rest from reference TRBV7-8 and TRBJ2-5, the complete variable domain is GAGVSQSPRYKVAKRGQDVALRCDPISGHVSLFWYQQALGQGPEFLTYFQNEAQLDKSGLPSDRFFAERPEGSVSTLKIQRTQQEDSAVYLCASRSSAAGETQYFGPGTRLLVL.

This clone was recorded only once. V usage is TRBV27 and J usage is TRBJ1-5; D gene unclear. V was clipped by 0 bases and J by 2 bases, with 14 bases between them. This CDR3 comprises 17 residues. Per germline, CDR1 MNHEY and CDR2 SMNVEV (reference sequence). CDR3 protein: CASSLSGRVRGNQPQHF. The CDR3 bases are TGTGCCAGCAGTTTATCCGGGAGGGTGCGGGGCAATCAGCCCCAGCATTTT.

V and J are TRBV5-1 and TRBJ2-1, with 12 bases aligning to TRBD2. Looked up from germline, CDR1 is SGHRS and CDR2 is YFSETQ. With 5 bases clipped from V and 10 bases from J, the junction kept 7 bases outside the gene matches. CDR3 length: 14 amino acids. The CDR3, as DNA: TGCGCCAGCAGTTCTAGCGGGAGGGGCAAGGAGCAGTTCTTC. Translating it yields CASSSSGRGKEQFF.

The V call is TRBV12-5, the J call TRBJ1-1; D is uncertain. V was trimmed by 6 bases and J by 2 bases, leaving 10 bases between them. The germline CDR1 and CDR2 sequences are LGHNT and FRNRAP. The CDR3 contains 13 residues. The CDR3 spells CASGTRSNTEAFF. In nucleotides, the CDR3 is TGTGCTAGTGGCACGAGATCCAACACTGAAGCTTTCTTT.

The chain is built from TRBV30 and TRBJ1-3, with D unresolved. V lost 5 bases to trimming and J lost 8 bases, with 10 bases between them. Germline loops: CDR1 GTSNPN, CDR2 SVGIG (reference sequence). The CDR3 is 11 residues long. Here the CDR3 reads CAWAQAHTIYF. The CDR3 DNA is TGTGCCTGGGCACAAGCGCACACCATATATTTT.